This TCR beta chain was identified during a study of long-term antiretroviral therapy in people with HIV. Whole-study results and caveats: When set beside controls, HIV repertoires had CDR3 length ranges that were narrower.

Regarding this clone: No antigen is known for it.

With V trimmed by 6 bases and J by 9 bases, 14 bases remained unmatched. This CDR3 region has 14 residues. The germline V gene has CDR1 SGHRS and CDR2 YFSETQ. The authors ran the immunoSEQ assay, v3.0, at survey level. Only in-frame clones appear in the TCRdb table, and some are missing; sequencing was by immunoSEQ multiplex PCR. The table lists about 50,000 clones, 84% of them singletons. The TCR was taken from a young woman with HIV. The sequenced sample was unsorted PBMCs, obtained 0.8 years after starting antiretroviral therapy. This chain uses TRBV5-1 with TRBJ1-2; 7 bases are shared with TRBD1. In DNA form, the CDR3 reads TGCGCCAGCACGAGCTCGGACAGGCTGGCCCGCTACACCTTC. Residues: CASTSSDRLARYTF.